These T cell receptor beta chains were read from a single sample in a study of OX40 agonist ivuxolimab in advanced cancers. Produced via immunoSEQ multiplex PCR; TCRdb's table is partial and in-frame only. The data show fewer than 65,000 clones, around 89% seen once. The sample was CD4+ or CD8+ T cells sorted from blood, taken in a trial of the OX40 agonist ivuxolimab. Receptor source: an adult with an advanced solid tumor such as melanoma, head and neck, liver or kidney cancer. The CDR3 runs from the conserved cysteine through the conserved F or W. The D gene is left open where the match is weak. Not every row has a clone size; where given, it reads once, few, many or a size class.

J gene: TRBJ2-2; D gene: TRBD1; V gene: TRBV7-3; clone size: .; CDR3 DNA: TGTGCCAGCAGCTCCGGGACAGGGGGCACCGGGGAGCTGTTTTTT; CDR3 protein: CASSSGTGGTGELFF
J gene: TRBJ2-2; D gene: .; V gene: TRBV30; clone size: .; CDR3 DNA: TGTGCCTGGACCCGTGGGGGGGAGCTGTTTTTT; CDR3 protein: CAWTRGGELFF
J gene: TRBJ2-5; D gene: TRBD1; V gene: TRBV5-1; clone size: .; CDR3 DNA: TGCGCCAGCAGGAACGGGACAGGGGGTTTGGCCCAGTACTTC; CDR3 protein: CASRNGTGGLAQYF
J gene: TRBJ1-5; D gene: .; V gene: TRBV27; clone size: once; CDR3 DNA: TGTGCCAGCAGTTCTTCTTTTGTCAATCAGCCCCAGCATTTT; CDR3 protein: CASSSSFVNQPQHF
J gene: TRBJ2-4; D gene: TRBD2; V gene: TRBV4-1; clone size: .; CDR3 DNA: TGCGCCAGCAGCCTGACTGGGACTAGCGGGAGAGGAAACATTCAGTACTTC; CDR3 protein: CASSLTGTSGRGNIQYF
J gene: TRBJ2-5; D gene: .; V gene: TRBV9; clone size: .; CDR3 DNA: TGTGCCAGCAGCCGTGGGGGGTCAGAGACCCAGTACTTC; CDR3 protein: CASSRGGSETQYF
J gene: TRBJ2-1; D gene: TRBD2; V gene: TRBV27; clone size: .; CDR3 DNA: TGTGCCAGCAGTCCCACTAGCGGGAGAAGCAATGAGCAGTTCTTC; CDR3 protein: CASSPTSGRSNEQFF
J gene: TRBJ2-7; D gene: TRBD2; V gene: TRBV4-2; clone size: few; CDR3 DNA: TGTGCCAGCAGCCAAAGGGGCGGGAGCCCGCTCTTC; CDR3 protein: CASSQRGGSPLF
J gene: TRBJ1-1; D gene: .; V gene: TRBV5-1; clone size: .; CDR3 DNA: TGCGCCAGCAGCGTCGGCAACACGGACACTGAAGCTTTCTTT; CDR3 protein: CASSVGNTDTEAFF
J gene: TRBJ1-5; D gene: .; V gene: TRBV2; clone size: .; CDR3 DNA: TGTGCCAGCAGCGCAGACAATCAGCCCCAGCATTTT; CDR3 protein: CASSADNQPQHF
J gene: TRBJ1-1; D gene: .; V gene: TRBV18; clone size: .; CDR3 DNA: TGTGCCAGCTCACCCACGCCTGGGACTGAAGCTTTCTTT; CDR3 protein: CASSPTPGTEAFF
J gene: TRBJ2-1; D gene: .; V gene: TRBV5-8; clone size: .; CDR3 DNA: TGTGCCAGCAGCTTGGCCGGAGACTTCTACAATGAGCAGTTCTTC; CDR3 protein: CASSLAGDFYNEQFF
J gene: TRBJ2-3; D gene: .; V gene: TRBV28; clone size: .; CDR3 DNA: TGTGCCAGCAGTTTGGGTCAGGGTCTGGATACGCAGTATTTT; CDR3 protein: CASSLGQGLDTQYF
J gene: TRBJ2-1; D gene: .; V gene: TRBV9; clone size: .; CDR3 DNA: TGTGCCAGCAGCGAGCGCCCGAATAGCGAGCAGTTCTTC; CDR3 protein: CASSERPNSEQFF
J gene: TRBJ1-5; D gene: .; V gene: TRBV28; clone size: few; CDR3 DNA: TGTGCCAGCAGAAGGGGGGGCACTAAGCCCCAGCATTTT; CDR3 protein: CASRRGGTKPQHF
J gene: TRBJ1-1; D gene: .; V gene: TRBV6-1; clone size: .; CDR3 DNA: TGTGCCAGCAGTCCTCAAGGAGCAGGGAACACTGAAGCTTTCTTT; CDR3 protein: CASSPQGAGNTEAFF
J gene: TRBJ2-7; D gene: .; V gene: TRBV20-1; clone size: .; CDR3 DNA: TGCAGTGCAACGCCAGACCACGAGCAGTACTTC; CDR3 protein: CSATPDHEQYF
J gene: TRBJ2-5; D gene: TRBD2; V gene: TRBV28; clone size: .; CDR3 DNA: TGTGCCAGCAGTTTATTAGGGCTAGCGGGAGGGCCCCGGGAGACCCAGTACTTC; CDR3 protein: CASSLLGLAGGPRETQYF
J gene: TRBJ1-2; D gene: .; V gene: TRBV5-8; clone size: once; CDR3 DNA: TGTGCCAGTCATCCGGGACGGCCCTATGGCTACACCTTC; CDR3 protein: CASHPGRPYGYTF
J gene: TRBJ2-3; D gene: TRBD2; V gene: TRBV19; clone size: .; CDR3 DNA: TGTGCCAGTAGTATCAAAGGACTAGCGGGAAATACGCAGTATTTT; CDR3 protein: CASSIKGLAGNTQYF
J gene: TRBJ1-3; D gene: .; V gene: TRBV15; clone size: once; CDR3 DNA: TGTGCCACCAGCAGAGATGTGGGGTTTCAAAACACCATATATTTT; CDR3 protein: CATSRDVGFQNTIYF
J gene: TRBJ2-1; D gene: .; V gene: TRBV19; clone size: .; CDR3 DNA: TGTGCCAGTAGTGCGGGGATCGGAGGTTACAATGAGCAGTTCTTC; CDR3 protein: CASSAGIGGYNEQFF
J gene: TRBJ2-5; D gene: .; V gene: TRBV5-4; clone size: few; CDR3 DNA: TGTGCCAGCAGCATGGGACGAGTCGGGGGAGGAGAGACCCAGTACTTC; CDR3 protein: CASSMGRVGGGETQYF
J gene: TRBJ2-5; D gene: TRBD1; V gene: TRBV2; clone size: .; CDR3 DNA: TGTGCCAGCAGAAGCAAGCAGGGGGCGGATTATGGGGAGACCCAGTACTTC; CDR3 protein: CASRSKQGADYGETQYF
J gene: TRBJ2-7; D gene: .; V gene: TRBV5-1; clone size: .; CDR3 DNA: TGCGCCAGCAGCTTGGTTTCCCAGGGTAGCTACGAGCAGTACTTC; CDR3 protein: CASSLVSQGSYEQYF
J gene: TRBJ1-2; D gene: TRBD1; V gene: TRBV14; clone size: once; CDR3 DNA: TGTGCCAGCAGCCAAGTTTTCTTGGGGGGACAGGAAAATGGCTACACCTTC; CDR3 protein: CASSQVFLGGQENGYTF
J gene: TRBJ1-4; D gene: TRBD1; V gene: TRBV2; clone size: .; CDR3 DNA: TGTGCCAGCAGACTACAGGGGCTCGGAAAGAAACTGTTTTTT; CDR3 protein: CASRLQGLGKKLFF
J gene: TRBJ1-4; D gene: TRBD1; V gene: TRBV2; clone size: .; CDR3 DNA: TGTGCCAGCAGCGGACAGGGGGCGGGGGAAAAACTGTTTTTT; CDR3 protein: CASSGQGAGEKLFF
J gene: TRBJ2-1; D gene: TRBD2; V gene: TRBV27; clone size: once; CDR3 DNA: TGTGCCCGCCGGGGACTAGCGGTTTACAATGAGCAGTTCTTC; CDR3 protein: CARRGLAVYNEQFF
J gene: TRBJ2-7; D gene: .; V gene: TRBV28; clone size: .; CDR3 DNA: TGTGCCAGCAGTTTAGGTTCGGAGGGGCTCAGGGCCTACGAGCAGTACTTC; CDR3 protein: CASSLGSEGLRAYEQYF
J gene: TRBJ1-4; D gene: .; V gene: TRBV28; clone size: .; CDR3 DNA: TGTGCCAGCATTTCGGCAGGGGAGGGTGAAAAACTGTTTTTT; CDR3 protein: CASISAGEGEKLFF
J gene: TRBJ2-7; D gene: .; V gene: TRBV18; clone size: .; CDR3 DNA: TGTGCCAGCTCACCTTTGGACAGACCGGGGGAGCAGTACTTC; CDR3 protein: CASSPLDRPGEQYF
J gene: TRBJ2-5; D gene: .; V gene: TRBV5-1; clone size: .; CDR3 DNA: TGCGCCAGCAGCTTGGGAGGCCGCGGGACCCAGTACTTC; CDR3 protein: CASSLGGRGTQYF